The 18 T cell receptor beta chains given below trace back to one sample, sequenced in a study of blood T cells in healthy people across ages. A second PCR of 7 to 11 cycles used a sample-barcoded 5' primer and a J-beta primer mix. One entry per CDR3 protein results from TCRdb running MiXCR on the 5' RACE reads. Here the sample spans approximately 350,000 distinct CDR3 sequences, 45% to 60% being singletons. Sample: blood. Receptors were obtained from a man aged 60-69 years in good health.

This clonotype was picked up a small number of times. CDR3 nucleotides: TGTGCCAGCAGTTCCCCCAGAACCTGGACGGGATTGTATGGCTACACCTTC. Encoded protein: CASSSPRTWTGLYGYTF. The chain carries TRBV28 and TRBJ1-2, with D unclear. Trimming shortened V by 4 bases and J by 5 bases, and 23 bases separated the two germline ends. Germline values: CDR1 MDHEN, CDR2 SYDVKM. The CDR3 is 17 residues long.

Only a few counts were recorded for this clonotype. The chain has TRBV20-1 and TRBJ1-1; possible D gene TRBD1, 6 bases. Germline-derived CDR1 and CDR2 are DFQATT and SNEGSKA (reference sequence). The CDR3 length is 15 residues. Trimming shortened V by 1 base and J by 0 bases, and 12 bases separated the two germline ends. CDR3 region: CSARAIQGMNTEAFF. CDR3 nucleotide sequence: TGCAGTGCTAGAGCCATACAGGGAATGAACACTGAAGCTTTCTTT.

The chain recombines TRBV12-3 or TRBV12-4 with TRBJ1-1, with 7 nucleotides matching TRBD1. CDR3 length equals 13 residues. The V and J ends lost 7 bases and 1 base, in that order; junction bases with no gene match: 3. The CDR3 DNA is TGTGCCAGCAACTGGGACAGGAACACTGAAGCTTTCTTT. Translated, it gives CASNWDRNTEAFF.

This clonotype was recorded a few times. The genes are TRBV20-1 and TRBJ2-7; D not resolved. V was clipped by 6 bases and J by 6 bases, with 15 bases between them. Germline loops: CDR1 DFQATT, CDR2 SNEGSKA (reference sequence). The CDR3 has 12 amino acids. CDR3 sequence (DNA): TGCAGTGCAGCCTTAGGGCCCCTCGAGCAGTACTTC. Its translation: CSAALGPLEQYF.

The V and J genes are TRBV7-2 and TRBJ2-3; D is perhaps TRBD2 (5 bases). The germline V gene has CDR1 SGHTA and CDR2 FQGNSA. Trimming took 4 bases from V and 6 from J, leaving 14 bases between them. This CDR3 is built from 14 residues. Here the CDR3 reads CASSSLTRGDTQYF. CDR3 bases: TGTGCCAGCAGCTCCCTTACTAGAGGGGATACGCAGTATTTT.

J is TRBJ2-5 and V is TRBV4-3; D might be TRBD1 or TRBD2, each matching 5 bases. V lost 4 bases to trimming and J lost 5 bases, with 20 bases between them. This CDR3 comprises 16 residues. Germline V gives CDR1 LGHNA, CDR2 YSLEER. DNA of the CDR3: TGCGCCAGCAGCCGTAATGGGGGTGGGGAAGGGGAGACCCAGTACTTC. The encoded protein is CASSRNGGGEGETQYF.

This chain links TRBV3-1 with TRBJ2-1, with D tentatively TRBD1 or TRBD2 (6 bases each). This CDR3 is built from 14 residues. V shed 0 bases and J shed 8 bases, with 11 bases lying between them. CDR1 LGHDT and CDR2 YNNKEL come from the germline V gene (reference sequence). The CDR3 loop reads CASSQDSGGDEQFF. In DNA form, the CDR3 reads TGTGCCAGCAGCCAAGATTCCGGGGGCGATGAGCAGTTCTTC.

The V gene is TRBV10-3, the J gene TRBJ1-5, with TRBD1 as a possible D gene (6 bases). CDR1 and CDR2 from the germline V gene are ENHRY and SYGVKD. The CDR3 has 16 amino acids. The ends were cut back, 0 bases at V and 2 bases at J, with 11 bases in the middle. CDR3 amino acids: CAISESGGRGNQPQHF. In nucleotides, the CDR3 is TGTGCCATCAGTGAGTCGGGGGGCAGGGGCAATCAGCCCCAGCATTTT.

This clonotype was detected a few times. V usage is TRBV4-3 and J usage is TRBJ2-3, with 13 nucleotides matching TRBD2. The V segment lost 1 base and the J segment 7 bases; nucleotides outside the gene matches: 2. Germline V gives CDR1 LGHNA, CDR2 YSLEER. The CDR3 has 15 residues. The CDR3 loop reads CASSQVTSGRYTQYF. DNA of the CDR3: TGCGCCAGCAGCCAAGTGACTAGCGGGAGGTATACGCAGTATTTT.

The chain employs TRBV7-2 and TRBJ2-7; D not resolved. The V and J ends lost 2 bases and 2 bases respectively, with 7 bases between them. Germline values: CDR1 SGHTA, CDR2 FQGNSA. The CDR3 runs 13 residues. CDR3 sequence reads: CASSLSPAYEQYF. The CDR3 DNA reads as TGTGCCAGCAGCTTAAGTCCAGCCTACGAGCAGTACTTC.

The chain couples TRBV12-3 or TRBV12-4 to TRBJ2-1; perhaps TRBD2 as D (7 bases). The length of the CDR3 is 14 residues. The ends were cut back, 2 bases at V and 5 bases at J, with 10 bases in the middle. The CDR3 reads CASSLRGGNNEQFF. Written as DNA, the CDR3 is TGTGCCAGCAGTTTAAGGGGGGGGAACAATGAGCAGTTCTTC.

The chain joins TRBV6-5 to TRBJ2-1; D is unclear. V lost 6 bases and J 0 bases, leaving 12 bases between the germline ends. Germline CDR1 reads MNHEY; CDR2 reads SVGAGI. The CDR3 length is 15 residues. Written as DNA, the CDR3 is TGTGCCAGCAGGTTGGCGGCCCACTCCTACAATGAGCAGTTCTTC. Translation gives CASRLAAHSYNEQFF.

The V and J genes are TRBV29-1 and TRBJ2-3; no firm D call. CDR3 length equals 12 residues. V dropped 7 bases and J dropped 4 bases, with 12 bases sitting between them. Germline loops: CDR1 SQVTM, CDR2 ANQGSEA. The chain's CDR3 is CSARLPADTQYF. The CDR3 nucleotides read TGCAGCGCCCGACTCCCGGCAGATACGCAGTATTTT.

V and J are TRBV30 and TRBJ2-7; tentatively, D is TRBD1 (5 bases). V was shortened by 3 bases and J by 2 bases, with 14 bases between the two germline ends. The CDR3 extends over 14 amino acids. In germline, CDR1 is GTSNPN, CDR2 SVGIG (reference sequence). Here the CDR3 reads CAWSPRQLPYEQYF. As DNA, the CDR3 is TGTGCCTGGAGCCCTAGACAGTTGCCCTACGAGCAGTACTTC.

V usage is TRBV30 and J usage is TRBJ1-3; D is unresolved. V lost 5 bases, J lost 3 bases, and 11 bases lay in between. This CDR3 has 13 residues. The germline V gene has CDR1 GTSNPN and CDR2 SVGIG (reference sequence). The CDR3 loop is CAWVKGYGNTIYF. CDR3 nucleotides: TGTGCCTGGGTTAAGGGTTATGGAAACACCATATATTTT. The whole variable domain, filled in from reference TRBV30 and TRBJ1-3, reads SQTIHQWPATLVQPVGSPLSLECTVEGTSNPNLYWYRQAAGRGLQLLFYSVGIGQISSEVPQNLSASRPQDRQFILSSKKLLLSDSGFYLCAWVKGYGNTIYFGEGSWLTVV.

The rearrangement links TRBV5-1 to TRBJ2-1; maybe TRBD2 (6 bases). Germline lookup yields CDR1 SGHRS and CDR2 YFSETQ. V gave up 4 bases and J gave up 0 bases, with 14 bases separating them. The CDR3 sequence is 16 residues long. The CDR3 bases are TGCGCCAGCAGCCAATTAGCGGCGAGCTCCTACAATGAGCAGTTCTTC. Translated, it gives CASSQLAASSYNEQFF. Full variable domain (outside the CDR3, taken from reference TRBV5-1 and TRBJ2-1): KAGVTQTPRYLIKTRGQQVTLSCSPISGHRSVSWYQQTPGQGLQFLFEYFSETQRNKGNFPGRFSGRQFSNSRSEMNVSTLELGDSALYLCASSQLAASSYNEQFFGPGTRLTVL.

This clonotype came up a few times. The chain couples TRBV6-2 or TRBV6-3 to TRBJ2-3, with D perhaps matching TRBD2 (6 bases). The CDR3 loop spans 17 amino acids. CDR1 is MNHEY and CDR2 is SVGEGT in the germline V gene. V was trimmed by 4 bases and J by 2 bases, leaving 19 bases between them. CDR3 loop: CASSSTSGAGPTDTQYF. The CDR3, as DNA: TGTGCCAGCAGTTCCACCTCGGGAGCCGGCCCCACAGATACGCAGTATTTT.

This clonotype was counted at least ten times. V is TRBV12-3 or TRBV12-4 and J is TRBJ2-1, with 7 bases fitting TRBD2. The CDR3 sequence is 14 residues long. V was pared by 2 bases and J by 6 bases, with 4 bases of the junction left unmatched. The CDR3 nucleotides read TGTGCCAGCAGTTTATTGCGGGAGCGCAATGAGCAGTTCTTC. It encodes CASSLLRERNEQFF.